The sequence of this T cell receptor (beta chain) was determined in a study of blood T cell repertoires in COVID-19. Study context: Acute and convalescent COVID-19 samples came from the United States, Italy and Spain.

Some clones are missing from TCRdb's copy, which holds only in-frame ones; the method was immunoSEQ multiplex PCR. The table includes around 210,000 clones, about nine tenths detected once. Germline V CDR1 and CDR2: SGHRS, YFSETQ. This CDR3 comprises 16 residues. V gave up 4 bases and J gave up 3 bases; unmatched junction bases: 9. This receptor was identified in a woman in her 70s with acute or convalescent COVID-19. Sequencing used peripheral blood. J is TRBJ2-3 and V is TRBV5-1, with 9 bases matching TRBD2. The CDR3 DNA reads TGCGCCAGCAGCCACCAAGCGGGGGGCCTAACAGATACGCAGTATTTT. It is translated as CASSHQAGGLTDTQYF.